This T cell receptor (beta chain) was captured by sequencing in a study of T cell repertoires in cytomegalovirus infection. Study-level background: Evidence of both CMV infection and a matching HLA type came from public TCR beta signatures.

With regard to this clonotype: Its antigen is unidentified.

The V and J ends lost 0 bases and 2 bases respectively, with 11 bases between them. Germline CDR1 SGDLS, CDR2 YYNGEE. The CDR3 is 16 residues long. Points from the study as a whole: Ex vivo, HLA-C-restricted CMV-specific TCR beta clonotypes prevailed over the rest of the response. Totalled public TCR beta family frequency picked out people who carried CMV plus the relevant HLA.

Using its own MiXCR run on the reads, TCRdb lists one record per CDR3 protein. In the table there are hundreds of thousands of distinct CDR3 sequences, approximately 24% of which are singletons. V is TRBV9 and J is TRBJ2-2; D is possibly TRBD1 (5 bases). This TCR derives from a human donor in good health (CMV status not recorded). Some clones in this sample may be carry-over from other donors' samples. What was sequenced was CD8+ T cells from PBMCs. CDR3 sequence reads: CASSVGQGYNTGELFF. The CDR3 DNA is TGTGCCAGCAGCGTAGGCCAGGGTTACAACACCGGGGAGCTGTTTTTT.